The rows below give T cell receptor beta chains drawn from one sample of a study of blood T cell repertoires in COVID-19. This table comes from immunoSEQ multiplex PCR, and its TCRdb copy is limited to in-frame clones, with some not included. The table records approximately 100,000 clones, around 83% of them present only once. What was sequenced was peripheral blood. These receptors all stem from a woman older than 75 with active or convalescent COVID-19. Each CDR3 is given with its conserved first and last residue. Each record gives: clone size, J gene, V gene, D gene, CDR3 protein, CDR3 DNA. The D gene is left open where the match is weak. Clone sizes are given selectively: once, few, many, or a class where the clone is expanded.

>NA|TRBJ1-1|TRBV7-2|NA
CASSLTGNTEAFF
TGTGCCAGCAGCTTAACAGGAAACACTGAAGCTTTCTTT
>once|TRBJ2-7|TRBV27|NA
CASSFRATYEQYF
TGTGCCAGCAGTTTTCGCGCCACCTACGAGCAGTACTTC
>NA|TRBJ1-1|TRBV5-1|NA
CASSPGATEAFF
TGCGCCAGCAGCCCTGGGGCCACTGAAGCTTTCTTT
>many|TRBJ2-1|TRBV28|TRBD1
CASSSLTSGTGAYNEQFF
TGTGCCAGCAGTTCGCTAACCTCGGGGACAGGGGCATACAATGAGCAGTTCTTC
>NA|TRBJ2-2|TRBV11-2|NA
CASSPDRLQTGELFF
TGTGCCAGCAGCCCAGACAGATTACAGACCGGGGAGCTGTTTTTT
>NA|TRBJ2-7|TRBV19|NA
CASSILSGIDEQYF
TGTGCCAGTAGTATATTGTCGGGAATCGACGAGCAGTACTTC
>NA|TRBJ1-2|TRBV5-1|NA
CASSLRGGLDYGYTF
TGCGCCAGCAGCTTGAGGGGGGGACTCGACTATGGCTACACCTTC
>NA|TRBJ1-1|TRBV6-5|NA
CASGRGSESEAFF
TGTGCCAGCGGGAGAGGGAGCGAGTCTGAAGCTTTCTTT
>NA|TRBJ1-1|TRBV19|TRBD1
CATGSYTEAFF
TGTGCGACAGGGTCCTACACTGAAGCTTTCTTT
>NA|TRBJ1-1|TRBV5-1|NA
CASKLGQASRAFF
TGCGCCAGCAAGCTTGGTCAGGCGAGTCGAGCTTTCTTT
>NA|TRBJ1-2|TRBV19|TRBD1
CASSIGGQGTWGYTF
TGTGCCAGTAGTATTGGAGGACAGGGGACCTGGGGCTACACCTTC
>NA|TRBJ1-6|TRBV5-4|NA
CASSLVPREAYNSPLHF
TGTGCCAGCAGCTTGGTCCCCAGGGAGGCCTATAATTCACCCCTCCACTTT
>NA|TRBJ1-4|TRBV7-2|NA
CASSRRGTNEKLFF
TGTGCCAGCAGCCGGAGGGGAACTAATGAAAAACTGTTTTTT
>NA|TRBJ1-3|TRBV7-2|NA
CASSLEKPGNTIYF
TGTGCCAGCAGCTTAGAAAAGCCTGGAAACACCATATATTTT
>NA|TRBJ1-2|TRBV29-1|NA
CSVVANYGYTF
TGCAGCGTTGTAGCTAACTATGGCTACACCTTC
>NA|TRBJ2-3|TRBV12-3/TRBV12-4|NA
CASTAGDTQYF
TGTGCCAGCACCGCCGGGGATACGCAGTATTTT
>NA|TRBJ2-1|TRBV24-1|TRBD1
CATSVAGQGFYNEQFF
TGTGCCACCAGTGTCGCGGGACAGGGATTCTACAATGAGCAGTTCTTC
>NA|TRBJ1-5|TRBV6-6|TRBD1
CASSYRGQEPQHF
TGTGCCAGCAGTTATAGGGGGCAGGAGCCCCAGCATTTT
>NA|TRBJ2-1|TRBV20-1|TRBD2
CSASRLAGIYNEQFF
TGCAGTGCTAGTAGACTAGCGGGAATCTACAATGAGCAGTTCTTC
>NA|TRBJ2-7|TRBV15|NA
CATSFGQGGSEQYF
TGTGCCACCAGCTTCGGGCAGGGAGGATCCGAGCAGTACTTC
>NA|TRBJ1-1|TRBV4-3|TRBD1
CASSHETGVNTEAFF
TGCGCCAGCAGTCATGAGACAGGGGTGAACACTGAAGCTTTCTTT
>NA|TRBJ1-2|TRBV5-1|NA
CASSLGGGQNYGYTF
TGCGCCAGCAGCTTGGGTGGCGGGCAGAACTATGGCTACACCTTC
>NA|TRBJ2-2|TRBV7-8|TRBD2
CASSSRGLAANLPNTGELFF
TGTGCCAGCAGCTCGCGGGGACTAGCGGCTAACCTCCCCAACACCGGGGAGCTGTTTTTT
>NA|TRBJ2-7|TRBV9|TRBD1
CASSAEDRGWGEQYF
TGTGCCAGCAGCGCAGAGGACAGGGGCTGGGGAGAGCAGTACTTC
>NA|TRBJ2-5|TRBV14|NA
CASSQAPGRQETQYF
TGTGCCAGCAGCCAGGCGCCAGGGCGCCAAGAGACCCAGTACTTC
>NA|TRBJ2-7|TRBV7-9|NA
CASSSGVLSYEQYF
TGTGCCAGCAGCTCCGGGGTCCTGTCCTACGAGCAGTACTTC
>NA|TRBJ1-5|TRBV19|NA
CASSIGPVKGEGQPQHF
TGTGCCAGTAGTATAGGGCCCGTCAAGGGAGAGGGTCAGCCCCAGCATTTT
>NA|TRBJ2-1|TRBV2|TRBD1
CASSEIGTAYNEQFF
TGTGCCAGCAGTGAAATCGGGACAGCCTACAATGAGCAGTTCTTC
>NA|TRBJ1-3|TRBV30|NA
CAWSQIGGTGNTIYF
TGTGCCTGGAGCCAAATCGGCGGAACTGGAAACACCATATATTTT
>NA|TRBJ2-7|TRBV6-5|NA
CASSTRIGGTYEQYF
TGTGCCAGCAGCACAAGGATCGGCGGGACCTACGAGCAGTACTTC
>NA|TRBJ2-7|TRBV6-2/TRBV6-3|NA
CASSYSGSSYEQYF
TGTGCCAGCAGTTACTCCGGGAGCTCCTACGAGCAGTACTTC
>few|TRBJ2-2|TRBV30|NA
CARPGSPRTGTGELFF
TGTGCCCGACCCGGGAGCCCCAGGACGGGCACCGGGGAGCTGTTTTTT